A single sample gave rise to the 13 T cell receptor beta chains below, sequenced in a study of T cell responses to AZD1222 COVID-19 vaccine (dated by TCRdb to about 2021). Library preparation employed the immunoSEQ multiplex PCR assay. The clones in this table, taken by TCRdb from immuneACCESS, are in-frame only. Not every clone is retained; where verified, under half of the shortfall comes from an unresolved V gene, and the cause of the rest is unknown. Across this sample there are about 56,000 clones, with over 75% seen only once. Roughly 15% of the sample is in the top ten clones. The time point label of this sample denotes: baseline before first vaccination. The sequencing used peripheral blood, collected on day 0 of AZD1222 vaccination. The receptors were sampled from an adult in good health.

The genes are TRBV2 and TRBJ2-1; 8 positions agree with TRBD1. Germline V gene sequence: CDR1 SNHLY, CDR2 FYNNEI. This CDR3 region has 14 residues. V lost 7 bases to trimming and J lost 2 bases; unmatched junction nucleotides: 4. The CDR3 sequence is CASIGTGAYNEQFF. DNA of the CDR3: TGTGCCAGCATAGGGACAGGAGCCTACAATGAGCAGTTCTTC.

V is TRBV5-1 and J is TRBJ2-3; 12 bases are a match to TRBD1. The CDR3 sequence is 16 residues long. Germline V gene lookup returns CDR1 SGHRS and CDR2 YFSETQ. Losses at the gene ends were 4 bases for V and 6 bases for J; bases not matched to a gene: 9. CDR3 in amino acids: CASSPPGQGAVDTQYF. CDR3 DNA sequence: TGCGCCAGCAGCCCACCGGGACAGGGGGCTGTGGATACGCAGTATTTT.

The genes are TRBV7-6 and TRBJ2-7; 8 bases match TRBD2. Losses at the gene ends were 0 bases for V and 6 bases for J; bases not matched to a gene: 10. Germline loops: CDR1 SGHVS, CDR2 FNYEAQ. CDR3 size: 16 residues. DNA of the CDR3: TGTGCCAGCAGCTTAGCGCGGGGCGGGGGGAGGAGCGAGCAGTACTTC. Its protein product is CASSLARGGGRSEQYF.

This clone was observed a handful of times. The rearrangement joins TRBV21-1 to TRBJ1-2. TRBV21-1 is assigned pseudogene status. There are 12 residues in the CDR3. For the CDR3, the DNA is TGTGCCAGCAGCAACCTAAGAGGTGGCTACACCTTC. Protein: CASSNLRGGYTF.

The V call is TRBV6-4, the J call TRBJ2-2, with D possibly being TRBD1 (6 bases). Deletions cut 4 bases from V and 1 base from J, with 10 bases between. The CDR3 totals 15 residues. Germline V gene data show CDR1 as MRHNA and CDR2 as SNTAGT. CDR3 amino acids: CASSADRKNTGELFF. The CDR3 DNA is TGTGCCAGCAGTGCGGACAGAAAGAACACCGGGGAGCTGTTTTTT.

The chain uses TRBV3-1 (or the pseudogene TRBV3-2) and TRBJ1-2; D is unclear. Germline CDR1 reads LGHDT; CDR2 reads YNNKEL (reference sequence). Trimming stripped 0 bases from V and 4 bases from J, with 12 bases between. CDR3 size: 15 residues. CDR3 in amino acids: CASSQDMESFYGYTF. The CDR3 coding sequence is TGTGCCAGCAGCCAAGATATGGAGTCCTTCTATGGCTACACCTTC.

This chain links TRBV12-3 or TRBV12-4 with TRBJ1-2; no reliable D call. The CDR3 spans 13 residues. V gave up 6 bases and J gave up 0 bases, with 8 bases separating them. CDR3 loop: CASRTSSNYGYTF. Here the CDR3 DNA reads TGTGCCAGCAGGACCTCTTCTAACTATGGCTACACCTTC.

This clone has only a few counts. This chain connects TRBV28 to TRBJ1-5; D is unclear. The V end was cut by 0 bases, the J end by 6 bases, with 12 bases between. Germline V gene sequence: CDR1 MDHEN, CDR2 SYDVKM. The CDR3 loop spans 15 amino acids. CDR3 nucleotides: TGTGCCAGCAGTTTATGGGGCGCTACGGGTCAGCCCCAGCATTTT. Translated, it gives CASSLWGATGQPQHF.

As regards this clone: This sample includes further DNA sequences coding for the same CDR3. The genes are TRBV7-9 and TRBJ1-2; the D is unclear. The CDR3 covers 13 residues. Trimming pared 5 bases from V and 5 bases from J, leaving 12 bases between. Germline V CDR1 and CDR2: SEHNR, FQNEAQ (reference sequence). CDR3 nucleotide sequence: TGTGCCAGCAGCCCCCGGCGGGGATATGGCTACACCTTC. This gives the protein CASSPRRGYGYTF.

The rearrangement links TRBV4-2 to TRBJ2-6; TRBD1 agrees at 8 bases. Germline-derived CDR1 and CDR2 are LGHNA and YNFKEQ. The CDR3 has 15 residues. V was clipped by 8 bases and J by 0 bases; unmatched bases: 3. CDR3 DNA: TGTGCCAGCCGGGACAGGAGCTCTGGGGCCAACGTCCTGACTTTC. Amino acids: CASRDRSSGANVLTF.

The chain combines TRBV11-2 with TRBJ2-5; TRBD2 matches 10 bases. Germline V gene data show CDR1 as SGHAT and CDR2 as FQNNGV. The CDR3 is made up of 15 amino acids. With V trimmed by 1 base and J by 5 bases, 4 bases remained unmatched. The CDR3 coding sequence is TGTGCCAGCAGCTTAGGGGTGGGACTAGCGGAGACCCAGTACTTC. It encodes CASSLGVGLAETQYF.

The table lists this clone with a count of one. The chain recombines TRBV11-2 with TRBJ2-5; 12 bases match TRBD2. Germline CDR1 SGHAT, CDR2 FQNNGV. V was pared by 5 bases and J by 5 bases, with 9 bases of the junction left unmatched. This CDR3 contains 16 residues. The CDR3 coding sequence is TGTGCCAGCAGCCCGGAGACTAGCGGGAGACGGGAGACCCAGTACTTC. This translates into CASSPETSGRRETQYF.

The chain joins TRBV6-5 to TRBJ1-2; D gene unclear. V gave up 6 bases and J gave up 7 bases, with 6 bases separating them. The germline CDR1 and CDR2 sequences are MNHEY and SVGAGI. This CDR3 has 10 amino acids. The CDR3: CASSVTGYTF. The CDR3 DNA reads as TGTGCCAGCAGCGTCACTGGCTACACCTTC.